These T cell receptor beta chains were read from a single sample in a study of cytomegalovirus exposure and HLA in healthy donors. Clones were read by immunoSEQ multiplex PCR, and TCRdb kept only the in-frame ones, dropping some. The table counts roughly 120,000 clones; 2.5% to 3% lies in the top ten. What was sequenced was PBMCs. The receptors were sampled from a man aged 25 to 40 in good health and CMV-seronegative. CDR3s include the opening cysteine and the closing phenylalanine or tryptophan.

CDR3aa	j_gene	v_gene
CAISERRESDTQYF	TRBJ2-3	TRBV10-3
CACGEGSGGYTF	TRBJ1-2	TRBV30
CASSWGQGASEQYF	NA	TRBV27
CASRGTGGSVGELFF	TRBJ2-2	TRBV6-1
CASSPGLAGGYETQYF	TRBJ2-5	TRBV27
CAISDRQGGPYEQYF	TRBJ2-7	TRBV10-3
CALDRRTGELFF	TRBJ2-2	TRBV30
CASSLIRSYEQYF	TRBJ2-7	TRBV5-6
CASSTTGVTEAFF	TRBJ1-1	TRBV19
CASSKTGSSGYTF	TRBJ1-2	TRBV5-6
CSVETGELNNEQFF	TRBJ2-1	TRBV29-1
CASSRAGGGYGYTF	TRBJ1-2	TRBV6-5
CAISESNLEGPDTQYF	TRBJ2-3	TRBV10-3
CATADPRGSLGYTF	TRBJ1-2	TRBV15
CASSLGRSTAETQYF	TRBJ2-5	TRBV5-1
CASRGGALIEKLFF	TRBJ1-4	TRBV28
CASSLARGLTSEAFF	TRBJ1-1	TRBV5-5
CASSLHSWETQYF	TRBJ2-5	TRBV14
CASSIGTDWDTEAFF	TRBJ1-1	TRBV28
CASSLGAGNTGELFF	TRBJ2-2	TRBV5-1
CASRQGGGYGYTF	TRBJ1-2	TRBV6-5
CASSSWELAGDYNEQFF	TRBJ2-1	TRBV28
CASSYSTSWEIGELFF	TRBJ2-2	TRBV6-5
CASSLSSGTSGYEQYF	TRBJ2-7	TRBV7-2
CASSSQGNEQYF	TRBJ2-7	TRBV5-1
CATSRDLGLAGTDTQYF	TRBJ2-3	TRBV15
CASTLAGGIDEQFF	TRBJ2-1	TRBV7-9
CATASVEFGTTNEKLFF	TRBJ1-4	TRBV15
CAIGLAGTNTGELFF	TRBJ2-2	TRBV10-3
CASSSRQGSGTEAFF	TRBJ1-1	TRBV5-5
CASATGGLGDTQYF	TRBJ2-3	TRBV6-5
CASGPLAGDGNEQFF	TRBJ2-1	TRBV5-1
CSVGSIVGGEQFF	TRBJ2-1	TRBV29-1
CAISFNRDNEQFF	TRBJ2-1	TRBV10-3
CASRGTNSYEQYF	TRBJ2-7	TRBV28
CSVVSNSGGTEAFF	TRBJ1-1	TRBV29-1
CASSLSRGDDEKLFF	TRBJ1-4	TRBV5-4
CASSLGTSGSGETQYF	TRBJ2-5	TRBV6-5
CASSPIVLQDTQYF	TRBJ2-3	TRBV6-5
CASSESASGPYNEQFF	TRBJ2-1	TRBV10-2
CASRRGGGELFF	TRBJ1-4	TRBV6-1
CASSFSPGGFYEQYF	TRBJ2-7	TRBV5-6
CASRGPGTAFAEQYF	TRBJ2-7	TRBV5-6
CASSPILNSDEQYF	TRBJ2-7	TRBV7-8
CASNRISTDTQYF	TRBJ2-3	TRBV19
CASNREQRDEQYF	TRBJ2-7	TRBV2